The next 6 T cell receptor beta chains were all read from a single sample in a study of blood T cells in healthy people across ages. A second PCR, run for about 7 to 11 cycles, used a sample-barcoded 5' primer plus a J-beta primer mix. MiXCR was run by TCRdb on the 5' RACE reads, yielding one entry per CDR3 protein. The data contain about 680,000 distinct CDR3 sequences, over 45% of them singletons. Material for sequencing was blood. The receptor source for this set is a woman aged 60-75 years in good health.

The chain carries TRBV6-1 and TRBJ2-1; 8 positions match TRBD1. The CDR3 spans 17 residues. CDR1 is MNHNS, CDR2 SASEGT, per germline. V lost 8 bases, J lost 6 bases, and 18 bases stayed unmatched. The CDR3 reads CASAQDRTDRAINEQFF. The CDR3 DNA follows: TGTGCCAGCGCCCAAGATCGAACGGACAGGGCGATCAATGAGCAGTTCTTC.

The count of this clonotype is one. This chain uses TRBV20-1 with TRBJ2-4, with TRBD1 identical over 7 bases. The DNA end is more similar to TRBJ2-1, so the J call may be wrong. The CDR3 sequence is 15 residues long. Germline CDR1 DFQATT, CDR2 SNEGSKA (reference sequence). The CDR3 region is CSARDTGVGPNEQFF. The CDR3 nucleotides read TGCAGTGCTAGAGACACAGGGGTAGGTCCCAATGAGCAGTTCTTC.

This clonotype was recorded once. This chain joins TRBV28 and TRBJ2-1; D ambiguous. V dropped 0 bases and J dropped 2 bases, with 11 bases sitting between them. CDR3 length equals 16 residues. Germline assignment: CDR1 MDHEN and CDR2 SYDVKM. The CDR3 loop reads CASSLWSGVTYNEQFF. CDR3 bases: TGTGCCAGCAGTTTATGGTCGGGCGTTACCTACAATGAGCAGTTCTTC.

This rearrangement joins TRBV10-3 to TRBJ2-2, with TRBD2 matching 7 bases. The CDR3 has 17 amino acids. V was clipped by 6 bases and J by 2 bases; unmatched bases: 12. Germline CDR1 reads ENHRY; CDR2 reads SYGVKD. This chain's CDR3 is CAISPGRGRYNTGELFF. The CDR3, as DNA: TGTGCCATCAGCCCGGGGAGGGGACGCTACAACACCGGGGAGCTGTTTTTT.

The CDR3 loop reads CASSPGTAGGYEQYF. CDR3 sequence (DNA): TGTGCCAGCAGCCCTGGGACGGCGGGGGGGTACGAGCAGTACTTC. The chain recombines TRBV7-2 with TRBJ2-7, with 9 bases identical to TRBD2. V dropped 5 bases and J dropped 4; count of bases not matched to a gene: 9. CDR1 is SGHTA and CDR2 is FQGNSA in the germline V gene. The CDR3 runs to 15 residues.

The chain has TRBV6-2 or TRBV6-3 and TRBJ1-2; D gene ambiguous. This CDR3 has 12 amino acids. Germline V gene data show CDR1 as MNHEY and CDR2 as SVGEGT. V lost 6 bases, J lost 8 bases, and 13 bases lay in between. This chain's CDR3 is CASSPGNRGYTF. The CDR3 DNA is TGTGCCAGCAGCCCCGGGAACCGCGGCTACACCTTC.